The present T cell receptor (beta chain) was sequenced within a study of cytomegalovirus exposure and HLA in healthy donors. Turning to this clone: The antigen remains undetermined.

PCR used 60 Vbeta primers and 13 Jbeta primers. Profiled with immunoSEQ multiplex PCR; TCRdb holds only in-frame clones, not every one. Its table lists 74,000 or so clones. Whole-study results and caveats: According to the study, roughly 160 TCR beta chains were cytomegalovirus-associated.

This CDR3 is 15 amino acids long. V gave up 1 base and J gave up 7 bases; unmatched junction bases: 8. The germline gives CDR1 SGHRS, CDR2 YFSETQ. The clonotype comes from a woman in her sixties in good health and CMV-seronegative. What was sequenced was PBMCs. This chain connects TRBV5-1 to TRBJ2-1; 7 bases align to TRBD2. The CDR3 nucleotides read TGCGCCAGCAGCTTGAAGGGAGGGCCAGGGAATGAGCAGTTCTTC. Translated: CASSLKGGPGNEQFF. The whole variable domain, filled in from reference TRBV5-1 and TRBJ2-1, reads KAGVTQTPRYLIKTRGQQVTLSCSPISGHRSVSWYQQTPGQGLQFLFEYFSETQRNKGNFPGRFSGRQFSNSRSEMNVSTLELGDSALYLCASSLKGGPGNEQFFGPGTRLTVL.